This entry lists 12 T cell receptor beta chains sequenced from one sample in a study of sequential checkpoint blockade in melanoma. The treatment denotes: randomized to nivolumab then ipilimumab (arm A) or the reverse (arm B). Some clones are missing from TCRdb's copy, which holds only in-frame ones; the method was immunoSEQ multiplex PCR. The sample lists approximately 19,000 clones; roughly 73% were seen once. The sequences come from tumor tissue (inferred from file names), collected from a patient given nivolumab and ipilimumab in sequence. All receptors derive from a human donor with melanoma.

This rearrangement joins TRBV6-8 to TRBJ2-7, with a possible D match to TRBD1 (6 bases). Trimming pared 6 bases from V and 2 bases from J, leaving 8 bases between. The length of the CDR3 is 12 residues. Germline V gene lookup returns CDR1 MNHGY and CDR2 SAAAGT. The CDR3 here is CASRQGTYEQYF. The CDR3 DNA follows: TGTGCCAGCAGGCAGGGGACCTACGAGCAGTACTTC.

The chain couples TRBV11-3 to TRBJ2-1; TRBD1 matches at 11 bases. CDR1 and CDR2 (germline): SGHNT, YENEEA. CDR3 length equals 18 residues. J lost 3 bases, V lost 8 bases, and 15 bases had no gene match. CDR3 in DNA: TGTGCCAGCGTCTACGGGACAGGGGGAGCGGGAGTCTACAATGAGCAGTTCTTC. Protein product: CASVYGTGGAGVYNEQFF.

The V call is TRBV2, the J call TRBJ2-5; D may be TRBD1 (5 bases). Germline V gene lookup returns CDR1 SNHLY and CDR2 FYNNEI. Trimming took 6 bases from V and 0 from J, leaving 11 bases between them. There are 14 residues in the CDR3. CDR3 sequence (DNA): TGTGCCAGCAGCGTACAGGACGACCAAGAGACCCAGTACTTC. Its protein is CASSVQDDQETQYF.

In its sample, this clone was seen once. This chain links TRBV6-8 with TRBJ2-3; 8 bases align to TRBD2. CDR1 and CDR2 (germline): MNHGY, SAAAGT. The CDR3 contains 16 residues. V lost 6 bases to trimming and J lost 0 bases; unmatched junction nucleotides: 8. CDR3 bases: TGTGCCAGCAGCGGGCTAGCGGGTCCTAGCACAGATACGCAGTATTTT. Translating gives CASSGLAGPSTDTQYF.

The rearrangement uses TRBV25-1 and TRBJ2-7; unclear D gene. CDR1 is MGHDK and CDR2 is SYGVNS in the germline V gene. This CDR3 region has 13 residues. V lost 6 bases and J 1 base, leaving 10 bases between the germline ends. The CDR3 is CASRETRSYEQYF. The CDR3, as DNA: TGTGCCAGCAGGGAGACACGGTCCTACGAGCAGTACTTC.

V and J are TRBV18 and TRBJ2-2, with 8 bases lining up with TRBD1. The length of the CDR3 is 17 residues. Trimming removed 4 bases from V and 7 bases from J; junction bases left unmatched: 14. Germline V gives CDR1 KGHSH, CDR2 LQKENI. The CDR3 here is CASSRGTGGSGDGELFF. The CDR3 nucleotides are TGTGCCAGCTCACGCGGGACAGGAGGATCTGGGGACGGGGAGCTGTTTTTT.

V and J are TRBV7-6 and TRBJ2-3; D remains unclear. Trimming left V 3 bases short and J 0 bases short, with 7 bases between. Germline V gene sequence: CDR1 SGHVS, CDR2 FNYEAQ. The length of the CDR3 is 14 residues. The CDR3 region is CASSFSGSTDTQYF. In DNA, the CDR3 is TGTGCCAGCAGCTTTTCTGGCAGCACAGATACGCAGTATTTT.

This chain links TRBV6-8 with TRBJ2-4, with D perhaps TRBD2 (6 bases). In germline, CDR1 is MNHGY, CDR2 SAAAGT. V was cut by 5 bases and J by 7 bases, with 12 bases left in between. CDR3 length equals 13 residues. The CDR3 region has the DNA TGTGCCAGCAGTGACGGGGGAATGAACATTCAGTACTTC. Encoded protein: CASSDGGMNIQYF.

The chain joins TRBV27 to TRBJ2-5, with 7 nucleotides matching TRBD2. The germline V gene encodes CDR1 MNHEY and CDR2 SMNVEV (reference sequence). Unmatched junction bases numbered 10, after V lost 5 bases and J lost 1 base. CDR3 length equals 16 residues. The CDR3 loop reads CASSPWGSGTQETQYF. In DNA, the CDR3 is TGTGCCAGCAGTCCCTGGGGCAGCGGGACCCAAGAGACCCAGTACTTC.

This clone was seen a handful of times. The chain uses TRBV9 and TRBJ2-5, with a tentative D call TRBD2 (6 bases). Germline loops: CDR1 SGDLS, CDR2 YYNGEE. Trimming took off 7 bases at V and 4 bases at J, with 17 bases between the two ends. There are 14 residues in the CDR3. The CDR3 DNA follows: TGTGCCAGCTCTTCTCCCGGGGGAACAGAGACCCAGTACTTC. Translating gives CASSSPGGTETQYF.

This rearrangement joins TRBV25-1 to TRBJ2-7; D not resolved. This CDR3 region has 14 residues. Germline V CDR1 and CDR2: MGHDK, SYGVNS. V was cut by 4 bases and J by 0 bases, with 10 bases left in between. For the CDR3, the DNA is TGTGCCAGCAGTGCCCTCCGGAGCTCCTACGAGCAGTACTTC. This gives the protein CASSALRSSYEQYF.

The chain uses TRBV19 and TRBJ2-7; 7 nucleotides line up with TRBD1. The ends lost 5 bases at V and 4 bases at J; junction bases unmatched: 5. Germline V CDR1 and CDR2: LNHDA, SQIVND (reference sequence). This CDR3 has 13 residues. The CDR3: CASSPQGVYEQYF. The CDR3 DNA reads TGTGCCAGTAGTCCCCAGGGGGTATACGAGCAGTACTTC.